This paragraph covers one T cell receptor (beta chain) sequence. In the source study's methods: Amplified reference gene primers provided the basis for estimating nucleated cell counts. Measured with immunoSEQ multiplex PCR; TCRdb has only the in-frame clones, and not every one. V and J calls and clone size follow that table, whereas D and trimming were derived from the DNA. The repertoire holds over 350,000 clones, around 87% seen once, with roughly 0.97% in the top ten. Clinical histories supplied by participants themselves formed the basis of cohort assignment. In germline, CDR1 is SGDLS, CDR2 YYNGEE. Trimming took 1 base from V and 4 from J, leaving 10 bases between them. The CDR3 length is 14 residues. This specimen comes from a study of blood T cell repertoires in COVID-19. At the level of the study: Collection of acute and convalescent COVID-19 samples took place in the United States, Italy and Spain. Sample material is recorded as cDNA or gDNA derived from T cells, B-cell-depleted T cells, or PBMCs.

The chain is built from TRBV9 and TRBJ2-3; TRBD1 might be the D (6 bases). The sequence came from a young woman with acute COVID-19. Sequences were obtained from PBMCs or T cells enriched from blood (not recorded which). Here the CDR3 DNA reads TGTGCCAGCAGCGTATCACAGGGCCCAGATACGCAGTATTTT. Translation: CASSVSQGPDTQYF.